One sample yielded the 19 T cell receptor beta chains listed below, sequenced in a study of cytomegalovirus exposure and HLA in healthy donors. Some clones are missing from TCRdb's copy, which holds only in-frame ones; the method was immunoSEQ multiplex PCR. The repertoire includes fewer than 85,000 clones, approximately 96% of them detected once, and roughly 1.3% sits in the top ten. The sequenced sample consisted of PBMCs. Receptors originate from a young woman in good health and CMV-seronegative.

The chain is built from TRBV30 and TRBJ1-1; no reliable D call. The V end lost 7 bases, the J end lost 1 base, and 10 bases lay between the germline ends. Germline CDR1 reads GTSNPN; CDR2 reads SVGIG (reference sequence). The CDR3 is 12 amino acids. For the CDR3, the DNA is TGTGCCTCAACCCGGGGGAACACTGAAGCTTTCTTT. Amino acid sequence: CASTRGNTEAFF.

This chain links TRBV28 with TRBJ1-5, with 8 bases that match TRBD1. The CDR3 loop spans 18 amino acids. Germline CDR1 and CDR2: MDHEN and SYDVKM. V trimming: 3 bases; J trimming: 5 bases; junction bases outside the gene matches: 15. As DNA, the CDR3 is TGTGCCAGCAGTTTCCTACTGCGCAGACAGGGGTCTCATCAGCCCCAGCATTTT. This translates into CASSFLLRRQGSHQPQHF.

This sequence joins TRBV7-2 and TRBJ2-7, with 10 bases aligning to TRBD2. Germline CDR1 and CDR2: SGHTA and FQGNSA. J gave up 4 bases and V 5 bases, and 11 bases lay outside the gene matches. The CDR3 length is 16 residues. The CDR3 protein is CASSPPSLAGGYEQYF. The CDR3 coding sequence is TGTGCCAGCAGCCCCCCTTCCTTAGCGGGAGGTTACGAGCAGTACTTC.

This chain's CDR3 is CASSLRGGIEATNEKLFF. In DNA, the CDR3 is TGCGCCAGCAGCCTTAGAGGAGGGATCGAGGCAACTAATGAAAAACTGTTTTTT. The rearrangement links TRBV4-1 to TRBJ1-4; D is uncertain. V lost 4 bases, J lost 0 bases, and 18 bases lay in between. The length of the CDR3 is 18 residues. Looked up from germline, CDR1 is MGHRA and CDR2 is YSYEKL.

The rearrangement links TRBV27 to TRBJ1-1; D remains ambiguous. The V end was cut by 3 bases, the J end by 0 bases, with 11 bases between. This CDR3 is 15 amino acids long. Germline V gene lookup returns CDR1 MNHEY and CDR2 SMNVEV (reference sequence). CDR3 in DNA: TGTGCCAGCAGTTTCGGCGGCCGGTTGAACACTGAAGCTTTCTTT. This codes for CASSFGGRLNTEAFF.

V is TRBV6-5 and J is TRBJ1-1; tentatively, D is TRBD1 (6 bases). CDR1 is MNHEY and CDR2 is SVGAGI in the germline V gene. Trimming stripped 4 bases from V and 5 bases from J, with 14 bases between. This CDR3 region has 14 residues. The CDR3 loop reads CASSWRRGGTEAFF. CDR3 in DNA: TGTGCCAGCAGTTGGCGCAGGGGAGGGACTGAAGCTTTCTTT.

This rearrangement joins TRBV23-1 to TRBJ2-5, with 8 bases fitting TRBD2. TRBV23-1 is given ORF status, its function remaining uncertain. The CDR3 is 16 residues long. Unmatched junction bases numbered 12, after V lost 4 bases and J lost 5 bases. CDR3 loop: CASSPDPPSGSETQYF. In DNA form, the CDR3 reads TGCGCCAGCAGTCCTGACCCCCCCAGCGGGAGTGAGACCCAGTACTTC.

This chain uses TRBV12-5 with TRBJ1-1, with D perhaps TRBD1 (6 bases). The germline V gene encodes CDR1 LGHNT and CDR2 FRNRAP. V gave up 5 bases and J gave up 6 bases, with 10 bases separating them. The CDR3 totals 12 residues. CDR3 protein: CASGPGGPEAFF. The CDR3 nucleotides read TGTGCTAGTGGTCCGGGGGGCCCTGAAGCTTTCTTT. Looking up the rest from reference TRBV12-5 and TRBJ1-1 gives the full variable domain: DARVTQTPRHKVTEMGQEVTMRCQPILGHNTVFWYRQTMMQGLELLAYFRNRAPLDDSGMPKDRFSAEMPDATLATLKIQPSEPRDSAVYFCASGPGGPEAFFGQGTRLTVV.

V usage is TRBV7-9 and J usage is TRBJ2-2; D may be TRBD2 (6 bases). Trimming removed 5 bases from V and 0 bases from J, with 16 bases in between. This CDR3 contains 17 residues. Germline V gene data show CDR1 as SEHNR and CDR2 as FQNEAQ (reference sequence). The CDR3, as DNA: TGTGCCAGCAGCCCGGCCAGCGGGCCAGCGAACACCGGGGAGCTGTTTTTT. Its translation is CASSPASGPANTGELFF. Full variable domain (outside the CDR3, taken from reference TRBV7-9 and TRBJ2-2): DTGVSQNPRHKITKRGQNVTFRCDPISEHNRLYWYRQTLGQGPEFLTYFQNEAQLEKSRLLSDRFSAERPKGSFSTLEIQRTEQGDSAMYLCASSPASGPANTGELFFGEGSRLTVL.

The chain joins TRBV7-9 to TRBJ1-1; TRBD1 matches at 7 bases. V was clipped by 5 bases and J by 5 bases; unmatched bases: 11. CDR1 and CDR2 (germline): SEHNR, FQNEAQ (reference sequence). The CDR3 length is 15 residues. In DNA form, the CDR3 reads TGTGCCAGCAGCGCCCGACAGGGTGGCGGGACTGAAGCTTTCTTT. Amino acids: CASSARQGGGTEAFF.

About this clone itself: Relative to the germline gene, one junction end is altered; a read error may explain this. This chain joins TRBV19 and TRBJ2-1; TRBD2 agrees at 11 bases. The length of the CDR3 is 14 residues. From germline, CDR1 is LNHDA and CDR2 SQIVND (reference sequence). The CDR3 loop reads CASSIAGGPDEQFF. CDR3 nucleotides: TGTGCCAGTAGCATAGCGGGAGGGCCGGATGAGCAGTTCTTC.

This clone was seen only a few times. This chain uses TRBV5-1 with TRBJ1-1, with 7 positions matching TRBD1. This CDR3 is built from 16 residues. Trimming removed 3 bases from V and 3 bases from J; junction bases left unmatched: 11. CDR1 SGHRS and CDR2 YFSETQ come from the germline V gene. The CDR3 loop reads CASSSRTGDDYTEAFF. The CDR3 region has the DNA TGCGCCAGCAGCTCGAGAACAGGGGATGATTACACTGAAGCTTTCTTT.

The chain is built from TRBV6-5 and TRBJ2-7; 8 positions agree with TRBD1. Trimming removed 6 bases from V and 6 bases from J; junction bases left unmatched: 10. The CDR3 contains 14 residues. Germline V gene sequence: CDR1 MNHEY, CDR2 SVGAGI. This chain's CDR3 is CASSPLGTGGEQYF. DNA for the CDR3: TGTGCCAGCAGCCCGCTAGGCACAGGGGGCGAGCAGTACTTC.

The chain is built from TRBV6-6 and TRBJ2-2; no definite D call. The CDR3 sequence is 14 residues long. The germline V gene has CDR1 MNHNY and CDR2 SVGAGI (reference sequence). Trimming removed 6 bases from V and 2 bases from J, with 10 bases in between. CDR3 amino acids: CASSDTSNTGELFF. For the CDR3, the DNA is TGTGCCAGCAGCGACACGTCTAACACCGGGGAGCTGTTTTTT.

This chain connects TRBV27 to TRBJ1-2; 11 bases are a match to TRBD1. The germline V gene has CDR1 MNHEY and CDR2 SMNVEV (reference sequence). CDR3 size: 15 residues. V was pared by 6 bases and J by 8 bases, with 11 bases of the junction left unmatched. The CDR3 protein is CASREGTGGLSGYTF. CDR3 nucleotides: TGTGCCAGCAGAGAGGGGACAGGGGGTTTAAGCGGCTACACCTTC.

The V gene is TRBV5-1, the J gene TRBJ2-1; 9 nucleotides agree with TRBD1. CDR1 SGHRS and CDR2 YFSETQ come from the germline V gene. Trimming took 4 bases from V and 7 from J; bases not matched to a gene: 6. The CDR3 extends over 14 amino acids. Here the CDR3 DNA reads TGCGCCAGCAGCCCGGACAGGGGTGGGAATGAGCAGTTCTTC. Amino acids: CASSPDRGGNEQFF. The whole variable domain, filled in from reference TRBV5-1 and TRBJ2-1, reads KAGVTQTPRYLIKTRGQQVTLSCSPISGHRSVSWYQQTPGQGLQFLFEYFSETQRNKGNFPGRFSGRQFSNSRSEMNVSTLELGDSALYLCASSPDRGGNEQFFGPGTRLTVL.

The J gene is TRBJ2-2, the V gene TRBV14; the match to TRBD2 covers 10 bases. Germline lookup yields CDR1 SGHDN and CDR2 FVKESK. This CDR3 has 21 residues. J lost 3 bases, V lost 0 bases, and 16 bases had no gene match. The DNA for the CDR3 is TGTGCCAGCAGCCAAGATATTCCCACTAGCGGGGCCCTGGGGGACACCGGGGAGCTGTTTTTT. Its translation: CASSQDIPTSGALGDTGELFF.

This chain uses TRBV6-5 with TRBJ2-7; 9 nucleotides line up with TRBD1. The CDR3 is 14 residues long. The V segment lost 4 bases and the J segment 4 bases; nucleotides outside the gene matches: 5. CDR1 is MNHEY, CDR2 SVGAGI, per germline. The DNA for the CDR3 is TGTGCCAGCAGTTTTGAACAGGGGGCGTACGAGCAGTACTTC. Protein sequence: CASSFEQGAYEQYF.

This chain links TRBV5-6 with TRBJ1-5; unclear D gene. This CDR3 spans 14 amino acids. Germline values: CDR1 SGHDT, CDR2 YYEEEE. The ends were cut back, 1 base at V and 4 bases at J, with 9 bases in the middle. The CDR3 nucleotides read TGTGCCAGCAGCTTGCAAGGGAGTAATCAGCCCCAGCATTTT. This gives the protein CASSLQGSNQPQHF.